Ten or more counts support the clone carrying this TCR beta chain. Germline and junction disagree at one end, which may indicate a read error. This sample is part of a study of Graves' ophthalmopathy and Graves' hyperthyroidism. This CDR3 region has 14 residues. Per the germline V gene, CDR1 is GTSNPN and CDR2 is SVGIG (reference sequence). RNA transcripts yielded amplified TCR beta CDR3 regions. RT-PCR in the first round used HTBI primers; a second-round multiplex PCR followed. Each CDR3 protein gets one entry after TCRdb re-called the multiplex PCR reads with MiXCR. The sample yields 300,000 or so distinct CDR3 sequences, 15% to 20% seen once.

The TCR originated in an adult man with Graves' ophthalmopathy. Material: peripheral blood. The rearrangement links TRBV30 to TRBJ2-7; 7 bases line up with TRBD1. CDR3 sequence (DNA): TGTGCCTGGAGCCCCGGGACAGTGGCGTACGAGCAGTGCTTC. It codes for CAWSPGTVAYEQCF.